A single sample is the source of the 9 T cell receptor beta chains below, sequenced in a study of blood T cell repertoires in COVID-19. The data were produced by immunoSEQ multiplex PCR, yet TCRdb's version contains in-frame clones alone and is incomplete. This sample has approximately 280,000 clones; about 90% occur once, and the top ten carry 2.1%. Sequencing input: peripheral blood. Every receptor here comes from a woman in her twenties or thirties who had recovered from COVID-19.

The genes are TRBV5-5 and TRBJ1-2, with 7 nucleotides matching TRBD1. V shed 0 bases, J shed 2 bases, and the junction held 7 bases outside the gene matches. Looked up from germline, CDR1 is SGHKS and CDR2 is YYEKEE (reference sequence). There are 16 residues in the CDR3. The CDR3 reads CASSLAVGQANYGYTF. DNA of the CDR3: TGTGCCAGCAGCTTGGCGGTCGGACAGGCGAACTATGGCTACACCTTC.

The chain recombines TRBV3-1 (or the pseudogene TRBV3-2) with TRBJ2-1; D gene uncertain. The CDR3 is 11 residues long. Germline-derived CDR1 and CDR2 are LGHDT and YNNKEL (reference sequence). Trimming pared 6 bases from V and 4 bases from J, leaving 4 bases between. The CDR3 nucleotides are TGTGCCAGCAGTATATACAATGAGCAGTTCTTC. This sequence encodes CASSIYNEQFF.

The chain combines TRBV6-5 with TRBJ1-1; D perhaps matches TRBD1 (6 bases). Per germline, CDR1 MNHEY and CDR2 SVGAGI. The CDR3 loop spans 15 amino acids. Trimming shortened V by 7 bases and J by 3 bases, and 18 bases separated the two germline ends. CDR3 coding DNA: TGTGCCAGCAAGCGGTCCGAAGCAGGGGACACTGAAGCTTTCTTT. It yields the protein CASKRSEAGDTEAFF.

The rearrangement uses TRBV29-1 and TRBJ2-2; TRBD1 aligns across 7 bases. Germline V gene data show CDR1 as SQVTM and CDR2 as ANQGSEA. J gave up 0 bases and V 6 bases, and 4 bases lay outside the gene matches. The CDR3 loop spans 14 amino acids. CDR3 sequence reads: CSVQGQANTGELFF. CDR3 in DNA: TGCAGCGTGCAAGGACAGGCGAACACCGGGGAGCTGTTTTTT.

The V gene is TRBV6-5, the J gene TRBJ1-1; 7 bases are shared with TRBD1. The CDR3 has 13 residues. Germline V gives CDR1 MNHEY, CDR2 SVGAGI. Trimming at V came to 8 bases and at J to 10 bases, leaving 13 bases not matched to a gene. CDR3 sequence (DNA): TGTGCCAGCCAAGCCCAACAGGGGCTAGGAGCTTTCTTT. It is translated as CASQAQQGLGAFF.

This rearrangement joins TRBV12-3 or TRBV12-4 to TRBJ1-2, with D possibly being TRBD1 (5 bases). The CDR3 covers 13 residues. V lost 8 bases, J lost 3 bases, and 13 bases lay in between. CDR3 DNA: TGTGCCAGCCGGTTCCGGGGGGACTATGGCTACACCTTC. Translated: CASRFRGDYGYTF.

The V and J genes are TRBV7-2 and TRBJ2-7, with TRBD2 matching 9 bases. CDR1 and CDR2 (germline): SGHTA, FQGNSA. The CDR3 covers 14 residues. J lost 7 bases, V lost 5 bases, and 9 bases had no gene match. CDR3 in amino acids: CASSVSGSFGEQYF. DNA of the CDR3: TGTGCCAGCAGCGTTAGCGGGAGTTTTGGAGAGCAGTACTTC.

The chain has TRBV19 and TRBJ2-7, with a tentative D call TRBD1 (6 bases). The CDR3 runs to 15 residues. Trimming took off 3 bases at V and 2 bases at J, with 14 bases between the two ends. CDR1 and CDR2 (germline): LNHDA, SQIVND (reference sequence). The CDR3 loop is CASSIFAGETYEQYF. As DNA, the CDR3 is TGTGCCAGTAGTATTTTTGCAGGGGAGACCTACGAGCAGTACTTC.

The CDR3 spells CASSEGQGSATNEKLFF. The DNA for the CDR3 is TGTGCCAGCAGTGAGGGACAGGGGTCGGCAACTAATGAAAAACTGTTTTTT. This chain connects TRBV6-1 to TRBJ1-4; 10 positions match TRBD1. Germline loops: CDR1 MNHNS, CDR2 SASEGT. The CDR3 has 17 amino acids. Trimming removed 3 bases from V and 0 bases from J; junction bases left unmatched: 4.